Detailed here is one TCR beta chain. V shed 2 bases and J 2 bases; nucleotides not matched to a gene: 13. The CDR3 is 19 residues long. Looked up from germline, CDR1 is SGHTA and CDR2 is FQGNSA. Measured with immunoSEQ multiplex PCR; TCRdb has only the in-frame clones, and not every one. The profile shows 80,000 to 100,000 clones, roughly 88% of them singletons. This sample was included in a study of T cell responses to AZD1222 COVID-19 vaccine. The chain recombines TRBV7-2 with TRBJ1-5; TRBD1 aligns across 9 bases. This sequence originates from an adult who received the AZD1222 COVID-19 vaccine. The starting material was peripheral blood, obtained 28 days after the second AZD1222 dose. CDR3 amino acids: CASSLLPATGGRGNQPQHF. The CDR3, as DNA: TGTGCCAGCAGCTTACTACCAGCTACAGGGGGCCGCGGCAATCAGCCCCAGCATTTT.